A single sample gave rise to the 23 T cell receptor beta chains below, sequenced in a study of T cell responses to AZD1222 COVID-19 vaccine. Assay used: immunoSEQ multiplex PCR; TCRdb lists only in-frame clones, some missing. The sample shows over 90,000 clones, 90% of them seen only once. The sequenced sample was peripheral blood, obtained on day 0 of AZD1222 vaccination. The origin of the receptors is an adult in good health.

This chain links TRBV2 with TRBJ1-2, with 10 bases that match TRBD1. Germline V gives CDR1 SNHLY, CDR2 FYNNEI. V lost 5 bases and J lost 8; bases outside the gene matches: 5. The length of the CDR3 is 13 residues. The CDR3 nucleotides read TGTGCCAGCAGTCTGGACAGGGGGAGCGGCTACACCTTC. It codes for CASSLDRGSGYTF.

CDR3 coding DNA: TGTGCCAGCAGATTCCAGGGTGGCGAGCAGTACTTC. Translating gives CASRFQGGEQYF. V is TRBV27 and J is TRBJ2-7; D might be TRBD1 (5 bases). The V gene lost 6 bases and the J gene lost 6 bases, with 12 bases spanning the gap. Germline loops: CDR1 MNHEY, CDR2 SMNVEV (reference sequence). CDR3 size: 12 residues.

This CDR3 is CASSFGVGRQGRWRTGELFF. CDR3 sequence (DNA): TGTGCCAGCAGTTTTGGGGTTGGACGGCAGGGCAGGTGGAGAACCGGGGAGCTGTTTTTT. The V and J genes are TRBV27 and TRBJ2-2; possible D gene TRBD1, 5 bases. The CDR3 is made up of 20 amino acids. V dropped 3 bases and J dropped 5 bases, with 28 bases sitting between them. Germline V gene data show CDR1 as MNHEY and CDR2 as SMNVEV (reference sequence).

This clone was seen just once. The CDR3 DNA reads TGTGCCAGCAGTCCCTTGACAGGGAAGAATTCACCCCTCCACTTT. The encoded protein is CASSPLTGKNSPLHF. This sequence joins TRBV11-2 and TRBJ1-6; 7 bases fit TRBD1. This CDR3 is 15 amino acids long. CDR1 is SGHAT and CDR2 is FQNNGV in the germline V gene. V lost 6 bases to trimming and J lost 7 bases; unmatched junction nucleotides: 9.

This sequence joins TRBV14 and TRBJ2-1; no clear D gene. The length of the CDR3 is 13 residues. Trimming left V 4 bases short and J 6 bases short, with 10 bases between. Germline V gives CDR1 SGHDN, CDR2 FVKESK. The CDR3 spells CASSPPLVNEQFF. The CDR3 nucleotides read TGTGCCAGCAGCCCCCCTCTAGTCAATGAGCAGTTCTTC.

V usage is TRBV7-2 and J usage is TRBJ2-1, with 9 bases identical to TRBD1. CDR1 and CDR2 (germline): SGHTA, FQGNSA. The CDR3 runs to 15 residues. Trimming took 6 bases from V and 0 from J; bases not matched to a gene: 3. CDR3 sequence (DNA): TGTGCCAGCAGAGGGGGACAGGGCTCCTACAATGAGCAGTTCTTC. This codes for CASRGGQGSYNEQFF.

The J gene is TRBJ1-1, the V gene TRBV27; D perhaps matches TRBD1 (5 bases). This CDR3 has 14 residues. With 2 bases removed from V and 5 bases from J, the gap between germline ends came to 12 bases. Germline values: CDR1 MNHEY, CDR2 SMNVEV (reference sequence). Here the CDR3 DNA reads TGTGCCAGCAGTTTAGTGAGGGGTGAGACTGAAGCTTTCTTT. Encoded protein: CASSLVRGETEAFF.

This clone appeared a single time. The CDR3 nucleotides are TGTGCCAGCAGTGTGGTATTAGGGACAGGGGCCTACGAGCAGTACTTC. This translates into CASSVVLGTGAYEQYF. The V gene is TRBV2, the J gene TRBJ2-7; 10 nucleotides match TRBD1. This CDR3 spans 16 amino acids. CDR1 SNHLY and CDR2 FYNNEI come from the germline V gene. Trimming at V came to 4 bases and at J to 2 bases, leaving 8 bases not matched to a gene. Using reference TRBV2 and TRBJ2-7 for the parts outside the CDR3, the full variable domain is EPEVTQTPSHQVTQMGQEVILRCVPISNHLYFYWYRQILGQKVEFLVSFYNNEISEKSEIFDDQFSVERPDGSNFTLKIRSTKLEDSAMYFCASSVVLGTGAYEQYFGPGTRLTVT.

The chain combines TRBV6-5 with TRBJ2-1, with a possible D match to TRBD1 (5 bases). The CDR3 is 14 amino acids. Trimming took off 6 bases at V and 0 bases at J, with 9 bases between the two ends. CDR1 MNHEY and CDR2 SVGAGI come from the germline V gene. CDR3 sequence (DNA): TGTGCCAGCAGGCCCAGGGTCTCCTACAATGAGCAGTTCTTC. Translating gives CASRPRVSYNEQFF.

The V and J genes are TRBV5-4 and TRBJ2-5; the D gene could be TRBD1 or TRBD2 (6 bases each). The V and J ends lost 4 bases and 5 bases respectively, with 15 bases between them. The V gene's germline CDR1 is SGHNT and CDR2 YYREEE (reference sequence). The CDR3 sequence is 14 residues long. CDR3 nucleotides: TGTGCCAGCAGCCTGTGGGGGGCCGCGGAGACCCAGTACTTC. Protein product: CASSLWGAAETQYF.

This clone was detected only a few times. This rearrangement joins TRBV4-2 to TRBJ1-1; 7 nucleotides align to TRBD1. The CDR3 runs to 13 residues. Looked up from germline, CDR1 is LGHNA and CDR2 is YNFKEQ. V was pared by 5 bases and J by 8 bases, with 8 bases of the junction left unmatched. The CDR3 DNA is TGTGCCAGCAGCACCCGGACAGGCGACGAAGCTTTCTTT. Translation gives CASSTRTGDEAFF.

This sequence joins TRBV7-9 and TRBJ2-1; D could derive from TRBD1 or TRBD2 (5 bases each). CDR3 length: 14 amino acids. V was trimmed by 8 bases and J by 9 bases, leaving 20 bases between them. CDR1 SEHNR and CDR2 FQNEAQ come from the germline V gene (reference sequence). CDR3 in DNA: TGTGCCAGCGGCCTGTTGGGTTGGGACGGTGAGCAGTTCTTC. This translates into CASGLLGWDGEQFF.

This chain links TRBV14 with TRBJ1-5, with D maybe TRBD1 (5 bases). This CDR3 is 14 amino acids long. V lost 6 bases and J lost 0, with 9 bases in between. Germline V gene data show CDR1 as SGHDN and CDR2 as FVKESK. CDR3 region: CASSQDTSNQPQHF. In DNA, the CDR3 is TGTGCCAGCAGTCAGGACACTAGCAATCAGCCCCAGCATTTT.

In this sample, this clone turned up once. The rearrangement joins TRBV5-4 to TRBJ1-2, with a possible D match to TRBD1 (5 bases). CDR3 length equals 13 residues. Germline V gene lookup returns CDR1 SGHNT and CDR2 YYREEE (reference sequence). Trimming shortened V by 7 bases and J by 7 bases, and 17 bases separated the two germline ends. The DNA of the CDR3 is TGTGCCAGCGAGGTCTGGGGCGAGAGTGGCTACACCTTC. It is translated as CASEVWGESGYTF.

The rearrangement joins TRBV7-3 to TRBJ1-1; no clear D. Between the trimmed V and J ends, which lost 2 bases and 3 bases, there was a span of 7 bases. CDR3 length: 13 residues. CDR1 and CDR2 (germline): SGHTA, FQGTGA. The CDR3 spells CASSLQRDTEAFF. CDR3 nucleotides: TGTGCCAGCAGCTTACAGCGCGACACTGAAGCTTTCTTT.

This chain links TRBV2 with TRBJ2-1; no reliable D call. V was shortened by 1 base and J by 6 bases, with 13 bases between the two germline ends. This CDR3 region has 15 residues. CDR1 SNHLY and CDR2 FYNNEI come from the germline V gene. The CDR3 reads CASSEEGPGSNEQFF. The CDR3 DNA reads TGTGCCAGCAGTGAAGAAGGGCCCGGGTCCAATGAGCAGTTCTTC.

This clone has just a few counts. This CDR3 is CASSQTGYYTF. In DNA, the CDR3 is TGTGCCAGCAGCCAAACAGGATACTACACCTTC. The rearrangement links TRBV5-4 to TRBJ1-2, with D possibly being TRBD1 (5 bases). The germline V gene has CDR1 SGHNT and CDR2 YYREEE (reference sequence). This CDR3 has 11 residues. Trimming removed 4 bases at V and 10 bases at J, with 11 bases between.

The CDR3 reads CASSDYSYEQYF. The CDR3 DNA reads TGTGCCAGTAGTGACTACTCCTACGAGCAGTACTTC. The chain joins TRBV19 to TRBJ2-7, with D perhaps TRBD2 (5 bases). Germline CDR1 LNHDA, CDR2 SQIVND (reference sequence). CDR3 length equals 12 residues. The V end lost 5 bases, the J end lost 0 bases, and 5 bases lay between the germline ends.

The chain joins TRBV6-5 to TRBJ1-3, with D possibly being TRBD1 (6 bases). Deletions cut 6 bases from V and 7 bases from J, with 13 bases between. The CDR3 is 13 amino acids. CDR1 and CDR2 from the germline V gene are MNHEY and SVGAGI. The CDR3 coding sequence is TGTGCCAGCAGAGCCGGGGGCCGGAACACCATATATTTT. Residues: CASRAGGRNTIYF.

CDR3 DNA sequence: TGCGCCAGCAGCCATGGGTGGGGCATAGATACGCAGTATTTT. It is translated as CASSHGWGIDTQYF. The rearrangement uses TRBV4-1 and TRBJ2-3; D might be TRBD1 (5 bases). This CDR3 spans 14 amino acids. The germline V gene encodes CDR1 MGHRA and CDR2 YSYEKL. V was clipped by 3 bases and J by 5 bases, with 12 bases between them.

This chain connects TRBV5-1 to TRBJ1-2, with 8 bases lining up with TRBD1. Germline CDR1 is SGHRS and CDR2 is YFSETQ. V lost 4 bases and J lost 6; bases outside the gene matches: 2. This CDR3 comprises 12 residues. CDR3 loop: CASSPGGDGYTF. In nucleotides, the CDR3 is TGCGCCAGCAGCCCAGGGGGCGATGGCTACACCTTC.

The rearrangement joins TRBV27 to TRBJ2-7; TRBD2 might be the D (7 bases). CDR1 is MNHEY and CDR2 is SMNVEV in the germline V gene (reference sequence). The CDR3 has 17 amino acids. V was shortened by 7 bases and J by 7 bases, with 29 bases between the two germline ends. Here the CDR3 reads CASTQVYRGALGTEQYF. The CDR3 coding sequence is TGTGCCAGCACCCAGGTGTATCGGGGGGCCCTTGGGACGGAGCAGTACTTC.

The V call is TRBV29-1, the J call TRBJ1-1; D is unresolved. Germline CDR1 reads SQVTM; CDR2 reads ANQGSEA. CDR3 size: 12 residues. V was cut by 4 bases and J by 10 bases, with 16 bases left in between. The CDR3 reads CSVGGVDETAFF. For the CDR3, the DNA is TGCAGCGTTGGGGGAGTGGACGAAACAGCTTTCTTT.